These 31 T cell receptor beta chains originate from one sample sequenced in a study of OX40 agonist ivuxolimab in advanced cancers. Some clones are missing from TCRdb's copy, which holds only in-frame ones; the method was immunoSEQ multiplex PCR. Among about 79,000 clones listed, 88% were seen once. This material consisted of CD4+ or CD8+ T cells sorted from blood, taken in a trial of the OX40 agonist ivuxolimab. The receptors were gathered from an adult with an advanced solid tumor such as melanoma, head and neck, liver or kidney cancer.

The chain couples TRBV18 to TRBJ2-5; 7 bases map to TRBD1. After removal of 2 bases from V and 5 bases from J, the junction contained 5 bases not matched to a gene. CDR3 size: 14 residues. In germline, CDR1 is KGHSH, CDR2 LQKENI. The CDR3 loop reads CASSPDRAGETQYF. CDR3 coding DNA: TGTGCCAGCTCACCAGACAGGGCCGGGGAGACCCAGTACTTC.

This chain uses TRBV5-4 with TRBJ2-3; the match to TRBD2 covers 8 bases. Germline V lookup: CDR1 SGHNT, CDR2 YYREEE (reference sequence). The length of the CDR3 is 14 residues. The V gene end was trimmed by 3 bases and the J gene end by 4 bases; junction bases not matched to a gene: 4. The CDR3 here is CASSYQAGADTQYF. Here the CDR3 DNA reads TGTGCCAGCAGCTACCAAGCGGGAGCAGATACGCAGTATTTT.

The genes are TRBV7-2 and TRBJ2-2; 14 bases map to TRBD2. Germline-derived CDR1 and CDR2 are SGHTA and FQGNSA. The CDR3 is made up of 17 amino acids. The V gene end was trimmed by 5 bases and the J gene end by 2 bases; junction bases not matched to a gene: 4. CDR3: CASSLTSGRVNTGELFF. The DNA for the CDR3 is TGTGCCAGCAGCCTGACTAGCGGGAGGGTAAACACCGGGGAGCTGTTTTTT.

This chain links TRBV10-3 with TRBJ2-1; D remains ambiguous. V was clipped by 11 bases and J by 4 bases, with 12 bases between them. CDR1 ENHRY and CDR2 SYGVKD come from the germline V gene. This CDR3 comprises 12 residues. CDR3 amino acids: CASSPSYNEQFF. The CDR3 nucleotides read TGTGCCTCCTCCCCCTCGTACAATGAGCAGTTCTTC.

The chain combines TRBV11-3 with TRBJ1-1; the D is unclear. The germline V gene has CDR1 SGHNT and CDR2 YENEEA. The CDR3 extends over 13 amino acids. V was trimmed by 1 base and J by 4 bases, leaving 7 bases between them. The CDR3 nucleotides read TGTGCCAGCAGCTTAGTTGCGGCCACTGAAGCTTTCTTT. Translation gives CASSLVAATEAFF.

The V gene is TRBV19, the J gene TRBJ1-3; D is uncertain. CDR1 is LNHDA and CDR2 is SQIVND in the germline V gene (reference sequence). This CDR3 comprises 14 residues. V was shortened by 1 base and J by 2 bases, with 6 bases between the two germline ends. CDR3 nucleotides: TGTGCCAGTAGTATAGTGGGTCCTGGAAACACCATATATTTT. It translates to CASSIVGPGNTIYF.

The genes are TRBV7-8 and TRBJ2-3; either TRBD1 or TRBD2 may fit D (5 bases each). The V gene lost 4 bases and the J gene lost 4 bases, with 18 bases spanning the gap. CDR1 is SGHVS and CDR2 is FQNEAQ in the germline V gene. CDR3 length: 16 residues. The CDR3 here is CASSSPGPGVADTQYF. CDR3 bases: TGTGCCAGCAGCTCCCCGGGACCCGGGGTCGCAGATACGCAGTATTTT.

This clone was seen only once. V and J are TRBV6-6 and TRBJ2-7; 12 bases are shared with TRBD2. The V gene's germline CDR1 is MNHNY and CDR2 SVGAGI (reference sequence). The ends lost 5 bases at V and 6 bases at J; junction bases unmatched: 5. The CDR3 totals 14 residues. The CDR3: CASSPPGLAGEQYF. The CDR3 bases are TGTGCCAGCAGTCCCCCGGGACTAGCGGGCGAGCAGTACTTC.

This clone was found a few times. The chain uses TRBV28 and TRBJ1-2; 8 bases are a match to TRBD1. Germline lookup yields CDR1 MDHEN and CDR2 SYDVKM. The CDR3 consists of 15 residues. J lost 8 bases, V lost 5 bases, and 13 bases had no gene match. The chain's CDR3 is CASSRTGLGSRGYTF. CDR3 nucleotide sequence: TGTGCCAGCAGTCGGACAGGGCTGGGAAGTAGGGGCTACACCTTC.

The gene calls are TRBV2 and TRBJ2-4, with 7 bases fitting TRBD2. The V and J ends lost 6 bases and 6 bases, in that order; junction bases with no gene match: 5. The CDR3 is 13 residues long. The germline gives CDR1 SNHLY, CDR2 FYNNEI. The chain's CDR3 is CASRGGSGNIQYF. In DNA form, the CDR3 reads TGTGCCAGCAGGGGGGGGAGCGGAAACATTCAGTACTTC.

This chain links TRBV2 with TRBJ2-3; D perhaps matches TRBD1 (5 bases). Trimming took 4 bases from V and 0 from J, leaving 11 bases between them. The CDR3 runs to 15 residues. Germline-derived CDR1 and CDR2 are SNHLY and FYNNEI. CDR3 in amino acids: CASSAQGSSTDTQYF. The CDR3 DNA reads as TGTGCCAGCAGTGCTCAGGGATCTAGCACAGATACGCAGTATTTT.

The gene calls are TRBV4-2 and TRBJ1-5; TRBD1 agrees at 7 bases. With 1 base clipped from V and 3 bases from J, the junction kept 12 bases outside the gene matches. Germline loops: CDR1 LGHNA, CDR2 YNFKEQ. The CDR3 length is 18 residues. CDR3 region: CASSQVYETGAINQPQHF. The CDR3 DNA reads as TGTGCCAGCAGCCAAGTCTATGAAACAGGGGCGATCAATCAGCCCCAGCATTTT.

This clone turned up a few times. The chain's CDR3 is CASSLVLTEQYF. The CDR3 DNA sequence: TGTGCCAGCAGTCTCGTTCTCACCGAGCAGTACTTC. The genes are TRBV28 and TRBJ2-7; D remains ambiguous. This CDR3 is 12 amino acids long. Germline values: CDR1 MDHEN, CDR2 SYDVKM. The ends were cut back, 5 bases at V and 6 bases at J, with 11 bases in the middle.

The chain uses TRBV11-2 and TRBJ1-4; D is ambiguous. The germline V gene encodes CDR1 SGHAT and CDR2 FQNNGV. V lost 1 base and J 2 bases, leaving 5 bases between the germline ends. There are 14 residues in the CDR3. As DNA, the CDR3 is TGTGCCAGCAGCTTAGGGCAGACTAATGAAAAACTGTTTTTT. This sequence encodes CASSLGQTNEKLFF. The full variable domain, its missing parts supplied by reference TRBV11-2 and TRBJ1-4, is EAGVAQSPRYKIIEKRQSVAFWCNPISGHATLYWYQQILGQGPKLLIQFQNNGVVDDSQLPKDRFSAERLKGVDSTLKIQPAKLEDSAVYLCASSLGQTNEKLFFGSGTQLSVL.

The chain combines TRBV6-1 with TRBJ2-2; 8 nucleotides match TRBD1. This CDR3 is 15 amino acids long. Germline values: CDR1 MNHNS, CDR2 SASEGT. Trimming took 7 bases from V and 3 from J; bases not matched to a gene: 7. CDR3 sequence: CASIPGQGYTGELFF. The CDR3 DNA follows: TGTGCCAGCATCCCCGGACAGGGTTACACCGGGGAGCTGTTTTTT.

This sequence joins TRBV21-1 and TRBJ1-5; no check of the table's D call, TRBD1, against the DNA was made. TRBV21-1 is tagged as a pseudogene. The CDR3 extends over 16 amino acids. The CDR3 reads CASSKRATGPNQPQHF. The CDR3 DNA follows: TGTGCCAGCAGCAAAAGGGCGACAGGGCCCAATCAGCCCCAGCATTTT.

The chain carries TRBV7-9 and TRBJ2-3; 12 positions agree with TRBD2. This CDR3 is built from 14 residues. Germline V lookup: CDR1 SEHNR, CDR2 FQNEAQ (reference sequence). V lost 5 bases and J lost 6; bases outside the gene matches: 3. The CDR3 DNA follows: TGTGCCAGCAGCCGGACTAGCGGGATGGATACGCAGTATTTT. It specifies CASSRTSGMDTQYF.

The chain joins TRBV5-7 to TRBJ2-1, with 10 nucleotides matching TRBD2. TRBV5-7 is noted as an ORF with a role that remains uncertain. The J segment lost 0 bases and the V segment lost 4 bases, leaving 7 bases of the junction unmatched. The CDR3 covers 17 residues. CDR3 loop: CASSGQGLALSYNEQFF. The CDR3 DNA reads as TGTGCCAGCAGCGGGCAGGGACTAGCGCTCTCCTACAATGAGCAGTTCTTC.

V is TRBV7-9 and J is TRBJ1-2, with D perhaps matching TRBD1 (6 bases). The CDR3 covers 14 residues. The V gene lost 1 base and the J gene lost 2 bases, with 8 bases spanning the gap. Germline loops: CDR1 SEHNR, CDR2 FQNEAQ (reference sequence). CDR3 amino acids: CASSLETGNYGYTF. The CDR3 region has the DNA TGTGCCAGCAGCTTAGAGACAGGCAACTATGGCTACACCTTC. The variable domain in full, completed from reference TRBV7-9 and TRBJ1-2, reads DTGVSQNPRHKITKRGQNVTFRCDPISEHNRLYWYRQTLGQGPEFLTYFQNEAQLEKSRLLSDRFSAERPKGSFSTLEIQRTEQGDSAMYLCASSLETGNYGYTFGSGTRLTVV.

The chain links TRBV30 to TRBJ2-3, with TRBD1 as a possible D gene (5 bases). The V gene's germline CDR1 is GTSNPN and CDR2 SVGIG (reference sequence). CDR3 size: 15 residues. Trimming removed 1 base from V and 5 bases from J, with 16 bases in between. CDR3 nucleotides: TGTGCCTGGAGTGAGGGAAACTCTAGGGGAGATACGCAGTATTTT. This sequence encodes CAWSEGNSRGDTQYF.

The chain recombines TRBV15 with TRBJ2-6; D call uncertain. The CDR3 consists of 14 residues. Germline assignment: CDR1 LNHNV and CDR2 YYDKDF (reference sequence). V was cut by 5 bases and J by 0 bases, with 5 bases left in between. CDR3 coding DNA: TGTGCCACCAGCTCCCCCTCTGGGGCCAACGTCCTGACTTTC. It translates to CATSSPSGANVLTF.

CDR3 in amino acids: CASQRGPGTSGEDTQYF. The CDR3 nucleotides are TGCGCCAGTCAAAGGGGGCCCGGGACTAGCGGAGAAGATACGCAGTATTTT. The gene calls are TRBV5-1 and TRBJ2-3; the match to TRBD2 covers 11 bases. The J segment lost 5 bases and the V segment lost 8 bases, leaving 16 bases of the junction unmatched. This CDR3 contains 17 residues. Germline CDR1 reads SGHRS; CDR2 reads YFSETQ.

This clone appeared once. This rearrangement joins TRBV7-9 to TRBJ2-5; 11 bases are a match to TRBD1. This CDR3 is built from 16 residues. Germline V gene lookup returns CDR1 SEHNR and CDR2 FQNEAQ (reference sequence). J was trimmed by 4 bases and V by 1 base; bases with no gene match: 5. In nucleotides, the CDR3 is TGTGCCAGCAGCTTAGTGGGGGACAGGGGGTCAGAGACCCAGTACTTC. It codes for CASSLVGDRGSETQYF.

The chain employs TRBV19 and TRBJ2-5, with 11 bases fitting TRBD1. This CDR3 is built from 13 residues. Germline CDR1 and CDR2: LNHDA and SQIVND (reference sequence). The V and J ends lost 10 bases and 4 bases, in that order; junction bases with no gene match: 5. CDR3 in amino acids: CATGQGAGETQYF. For the CDR3, the DNA is TGTGCCACTGGACAGGGGGCAGGAGAGACCCAGTACTTC.

The rearrangement joins TRBV7-9 to TRBJ1-1, with TRBD1 matching 9 bases. The V gene's germline CDR1 is SEHNR and CDR2 FQNEAQ (reference sequence). J lost 4 bases, V lost 5 bases, and 5 bases had no gene match. CDR3 length: 14 amino acids. The CDR3 sequence: CASSEQGAGTEAFF. In DNA, the CDR3 is TGTGCCAGCAGCGAACAGGGGGCCGGCACTGAAGCTTTCTTT.

The V gene is TRBV5-1, the J gene TRBJ1-1, with a tentative D call TRBD1 (5 bases). CDR1 is SGHRS, CDR2 YFSETQ, per germline. This CDR3 comprises 15 residues. V was clipped by 4 bases and J by 3 bases, with 16 bases between them. CDR3 coding DNA: TGCGCCAGCAGCCAAAGGGCCGGGGGACACACTGAAGCTTTCTTT. This encodes CASSQRAGGHTEAFF. Together with reference TRBV5-1 and TRBJ1-1, the CDR3 gives the full variable domain: KAGVTQTPRYLIKTRGQQVTLSCSPISGHRSVSWYQQTPGQGLQFLFEYFSETQRNKGNFPGRFSGRQFSNSRSEMNVSTLELGDSALYLCASSQRAGGHTEAFFGQGTRLTVV.

The chain uses TRBV7-6 and TRBJ2-1; 8 bases match TRBD1. The CDR3 totals 15 residues. Germline-derived CDR1 and CDR2 are SGHVS and FNYEAQ. The junction had 3 bases not matched to a gene; V was cut back by 5 bases and J by 0 bases. CDR3 sequence (DNA): TGTGCCAGCAGCCCAGGGGGCGGCTCCTACAATGAGCAGTTCTTC. Its translation: CASSPGGGSYNEQFF.

This clone was found once. This chain joins TRBV5-6 and TRBJ1-5, with D perhaps TRBD1 (6 bases). Germline loops: CDR1 SGHDT, CDR2 YYEEEE. The V gene lost 4 bases and the J gene lost 0 bases, with 17 bases spanning the gap. CDR3 size: 17 residues. The CDR3 protein is CASSQGSQGISNQPQHF. The CDR3 DNA reads as TGTGCCAGCAGCCAGGGGAGCCAGGGCATTAGCAATCAGCCCCAGCATTTT.

The V and J genes are TRBV30 and TRBJ2-7, with a tentative D call TRBD1 (7 bases). V lost 2 bases to trimming and J lost 6 bases, with 20 bases between them. CDR3 length: 15 amino acids. The germline V gene encodes CDR1 GTSNPN and CDR2 SVGIG (reference sequence). The CDR3 bases are TGTGCCTGGAGTACGGGGGATGCAGGGGGGCGCGAGCAGTACTTC. This gives the protein CAWSTGDAGGREQYF.

The gene calls are TRBV19 and TRBJ1-2; TRBD1 is a possible D gene (6 bases). V shed 4 bases and J shed 4 bases, with 16 bases lying between them. In germline, CDR1 is LNHDA, CDR2 SQIVND (reference sequence). The CDR3 covers 15 residues. The CDR3 here is CASSTRQANFYGYTF. The CDR3 DNA follows: TGTGCCAGTAGTACCAGACAGGCCAACTTCTATGGCTACACCTTC.

This clone appeared a single time. The V and J genes are TRBV19 and TRBJ2-2, with 14 positions matching TRBD2. J lost 6 bases, V lost 10 bases, and 7 bases had no gene match. The V gene's germline CDR1 is LNHDA and CDR2 SQIVND (reference sequence). The CDR3 covers 15 residues. The CDR3 spells CATTGTSGRAGELFF. CDR3 coding DNA: TGTGCCACAACGGGGACTAGCGGGAGAGCCGGGGAGCTGTTTTTT.